A selection of T cell receptor beta chains follows, all from one sample in a study of shared clonotypes between healthy human individuals. Clones were sequenced by immunoSEQ multiplex PCR, and TCRdb holds only the in-frame ones, with some missing. The profile shows 1,400,000 or so clones, about 98.5% of them singletons. The sequencing input was naive CD4+ T cells sorted from blood. Source of these receptors: a young man in good health. Both conserved end residues are part of each CDR3. The D gene is left open where the match is weak. Clone size appears in some rows only: once, few, many, or a class for an expanded clone.

-,TRBJ2-2,-,TRBV4-1,CASSQAEGHVNTGELFF,TGCGCCAGCAGCCAAGCAGAAGGACACGTGAACACCGGGGAGCTGTTTTTT
TRBD2,TRBJ2-3,-,TRBV5-6,CASSLRGAGGTDTQYF,TGTGCCAGCAGCCTGCGCGGGGCGGGAGGGACAGATACGCAGTATTTT
TRBD2,TRBJ2-5,-,TRBV29-1,CSVEAREVGETQYF,TGCAGCGTTGAAGCGCGGGAGGTGGGGGAGACCCAGTACTTC
-,TRBJ1-1,-,TRBV7-8,CASSLSKRGNTEAFF,TGTGCCAGCAGCTTAAGTAAGCGCGGGAACACTGAAGCTTTCTTT
TRBD2,TRBJ2-1,-,TRBV5-1,CASSLAGGRVNEQFF,TGCGCCAGCAGCTTGGCTGGCGGGAGGGTTAATGAGCAGTTCTTC
-,TRBJ2-7,-,TRBV5-6,CASSLLRDLRLASYEQYF,TGTGCCAGCAGCTTGTTGAGGGATCTAAGGTTGGCGTCCTACGAGCAGTACTTC
TRBD2,TRBJ2-5,-,TRBV7-2,CASMSGRTAKETQYF,TGTGCCAGCATGAGCGGGAGGACCGCCAAAGAGACCCAGTACTTC
TRBD2,TRBJ2-7,-,TRBV4-3,CASSQDLAGAPYEQYF,TGCGCCAGCAGCCAAGATTTAGCGGGAGCCCCCTACGAGCAGTACTTC
-,TRBJ2-4,-,TRBV28,CASSLSVAKNIQYF,TGTGCCAGCAGTTTATCAGTAGCCAAAAACATTCAGTACTTC
-,TRBJ2-7,-,TRBV4-2,CASSQGHGGRRNEQYF,TGTGCCAGCAGCCAAGGGCACGGCGGGCGTAGGAACGAGCAGTACTTC
-,TRBJ2-6,-,TRBV2,CASSGQVSTNVLTF,TGTGCCAGCAGTGGACAGGTCTCGACCAACGTCCTGACTTTC
-,TRBJ2-7,-,TRBV5-1,CASSPGPPNQSYEQYF,TGCGCCAGCAGCCCGGGACCCCCCAACCAAAGCTACGAGCAGTACTTC
-,TRBJ2-1,-,TRBV5-1,CASSLDPPGNEQFF,TGCGCCAGCAGCTTGGACCCCCCAGGCAATGAGCAGTTCTTC
TRBD1,TRBJ1-1,-,TRBV19,CASSVGQLVNTEAFF,TGTGCCAGTAGCGTGGGACAGCTAGTGAACACTGAAGCTTTCTTT
-,TRBJ2-7,-,TRBV5-6,CASSFRQVSYEQYF,TGTGCCAGCAGCTTCCGACAGGTTTCCTACGAGCAGTACTTC
-,TRBJ1-4,-,TRBV6-1,CASSATTGHNNEKLFF,TGTGCCAGCAGTGCCACAACAGGTCACAATAATGAAAAACTGTTTTTT
-,TRBJ1-1,-,TRBV18,CASSVQPNTEAFF,TGTGCCAGCTCGGTACAGCCGAACACTGAAGCTTTCTTT
TRBD2,TRBJ2-4,once,TRBV7-2,CASSPEGSGAGAKNIQYF,TGTGCCAGCAGCCCCGAGGGGAGCGGGGCAGGGGCCAAAAACATTCAGTACTTC
TRBD2,TRBJ2-7,-,TRBV15,CATSRTGTSSLGQYF,TGTGCCACCAGCAGAACCGGGACTAGCTCACTAGGGCAGTACTTC
-,TRBJ1-1,-,TRBV18,CASSPLENTEAFF,TGTGCCAGCTCACCCTTGGAGAACACTGAAGCTTTCTTT
-,TRBJ1-2,-,TRBV7-9,CASINGTAVYGYTF,TGTGCCAGCATCAACGGGACCGCAGTCTATGGCTACACCTTC
-,TRBJ1-2,-,TRBV27,CASSSRGMRDYGYTF,TGTGCCAGCAGTTCCCGGGGAATGAGGGACTATGGCTACACCTTC
-,TRBJ2-7,-,TRBV11-2,CASSLDLLTSPSSYEQYF,TGTGCCAGCAGCTTAGATCTCCTAACTAGCCCAAGCTCCTACGAGCAGTACTTC
-,TRBJ2-1,-,TRBV6-5,CASSISPDGVHEQFF,TGTGCCAGCAGTATTTCACCGGACGGCGTTCATGAGCAGTTCTTC
TRBD1,TRBJ2-7,-,TRBV4-1,CASSQTVPGQGRSSYEQYF,TGCGCCAGCAGCCAAACGGTCCCGGGACAGGGAAGGAGCTCCTACGAGCAGTACTTC
TRBD2,TRBJ2-7,-,TRBV7-9,CASSLKAGVASYEQYF,TGTGCCAGCAGCTTAAAAGCGGGAGTCGCCTCCTACGAGCAGTACTTC
TRBD2,TRBJ2-3,-,TRBV9,CASSLRTSRLYTDTQYF,TGTGCCAGCAGCCTCCGGACTAGCAGACTCTACACAGATACGCAGTATTTT
-,TRBJ1-2,-,TRBV19,CASSRRQVYGYTF,TGTGCCAGTAGTCGTCGACAGGTCTATGGCTACACCTTC
-,TRBJ1-5,-,TRBV27,CASSFSGVGGQPQHF,TGTGCCAGCAGTTTTTCAGGGGTCGGAGGTCAGCCCCAGCATTTT
-,TRBJ1-5,-,TRBV4-2,CASSRNRFSDQPQHF,TGTGCCAGCAGCCGGAACAGGTTTAGTGATCAGCCCCAGCATTTT
-,TRBJ2-3,-,TRBV18,CASSPRGARGTDTQYF,TGTGCCAGCTCACCACGTGGGGCCCGGGGCACAGATACGCAGTATTTT
TRBD1,TRBJ2-7,-,TRBV5-1,CASSLGQGAAYEQYF,TGCGCCAGCAGCTTGGGACAGGGGGCAGCCTACGAGCAGTACTTC
-,TRBJ1-2,-,TRBV5-6,CASSFGYGYTF,TGTGCCAGCAGCTTCGGATATGGCTACACCTTC
-,TRBJ2-1,-,TRBV5-1,CASSPPRDFDNEQFF,TGCGCCAGCAGCCCACCCCGGGACTTTGACAATGAGCAGTTCTTC
TRBD2,TRBJ2-5,-,TRBV14,CASSQLLGGGETQYF,TGTGCCAGCAGCCAACTCCTCGGGGGGGGAGAGACCCAGTACTTC
TRBD2,TRBJ2-3,-,TRBV4-3,CASSPRGIGRQDTQYF,TGCGCCAGCAGCCCGCGGGGAATCGGGAGGCAAGATACGCAGTATTTT
TRBD2,TRBJ2-2,-,TRBV4-1,CASSQEWPSGRFTGELFF,TGCGCCAGCAGCCAAGAATGGCCTAGCGGGAGGTTCACCGGGGAGCTGTTTTTT
TRBD2,TRBJ2-1,-,TRBV7-2,CASSLTSGRANEQFF,TGTGCCAGCAGCTTGACTAGCGGGAGGGCCAATGAGCAGTTCTTC
TRBD2,TRBJ2-2,-,TRBV7-7,CASSSGLAGGGELFF,TGTGCTAGCAGCTCAGGACTAGCCGGGGGCGGGGAGCTGTTTTTT
TRBD1,TRBJ1-2,-,TRBV2,CASSTGQGFGYTF,TGTGCCAGCAGTACGGGACAGGGGTTCGGCTACACCTTC
-,TRBJ2-1,once,TRBV4-1,CASSQDRTDNEQFF,TGCGCCAGCAGCCAAGATCGGACTGACAATGAGCAGTTCTTC
-,TRBJ2-5,-,TRBV29-1,CSVISTGSQETQYF,TGCAGCGTAATATCGACCGGGAGCCAAGAGACCCAGTACTTC
-,TRBJ1-1,-,TRBV29-1,CSALFLTGNTEAFF,TGCAGCGCCCTTTTCTTAACAGGGAACACTGAAGCTTTCTTT
TRBD2,TRBJ2-7,-,TRBV27,CASKGLAGSSSYEQYF,TGTGCCAGCAAGGGACTAGCGGGATCGAGCTCCTACGAGCAGTACTTC
TRBD2,TRBJ2-7,once,TRBV28,CAGREAGAYEQYF,TGTGCCGGGCGGGAGGCAGGGGCTTACGAGCAGTACTTC
-,TRBJ2-7,-,TRBV10-3,CAINEPDRAYEQYF,TGTGCCATCAATGAACCGGACAGAGCCTACGAGCAGTACTTC
-,TRBJ2-1,-,TRBV12-2,CASRLGPEPGQATTAQFF,TGTGCAAGTCGCTTAGGTCCGGAACCGGGACAGGCGACTACCGCCCAGTTCTTC
TRBD1,TRBJ2-7,-,TRBV6-1,CASSEWRRTGYSYEQYF,TGTGCCAGCAGTGAGTGGAGACGGACAGGGTATTCCTACGAGCAGTACTTC
-,TRBJ2-1,-,TRBV15,CATSRDGVVPDEQFF,TGTGCCACCAGCAGAGATGGGGTAGTACCTGATGAGCAGTTCTTC
-,TRBJ1-1,-,TRBV6-1,CASSELGGGDTEAFF,TGTGCCAGCAGTGAATTAGGGGGAGGGGACACTGAAGCTTTCTTT